This TCR beta chain was recorded in a study of cytomegalovirus exposure and HLA in healthy donors (TCRdb year 2017). Regarding the complete study: According to a later analysis, one platform produced both the 120 validation repertoires and the 550 to 800 repertoires of the first cohort. The study was designed to test whether signatures of past pathogen exposure could be identified by cataloging public T cell receptors. In addition to the first cohort of 650 to 800 subjects, a separate validation cohort of under 150 different subjects was used. The study combined high-throughput TCR immunosequencing, statistical association of individual TCRs with disease status, and machine learning to predict cytomegalovirus infection status. Overall study outcomes, separate from this receptor: Of the cluster scores, 85% to 95% were above 0 in a later analysis, which found that TCRs clustered in the first cohort also tended to co-occur in the approximately 130 validation repertoires. The authors suggested that the approach could potentially be extended to other disease states and immunological phenotypes. A total of 150 or so TCR beta chains were listed by the study as associated with cytomegalovirus. Across donors, most TCR sequences were observed very rarely, whereas some public TCRs were present in many individuals. In both the original and validation cohorts, the classifier was reported to diagnose cytomegalovirus status with high specificity and sensitivity. The validation cohort had no HLA typing available for a later analysis, so co-occurrence within that cohort was assessed over all 130 or so repertoires. A few of the identified cytomegalovirus-associated TCR beta chains were confirmed in vitro to be specific for cytomegalovirus antigens.

V is trimmed back by 1 base and J by 1 base, and the junction contains 6 bases that no gene match accounts for. The CDR3 numbers 18 residues from cysteine through phenylalanine. The kept DNA is CDR3 alone, 54 bases in frame from the first base. Based on the germline V gene, the CDR1 and CDR2 sequences are SNHLY and FYNNEI. This clone was counted only a few times. Its antigen is currently not known. Qualities for individual bases were not recorded, and no much larger clone is one base off. Libraries were prepared through the immunoSEQ multiplex PCR assay. As for the original processing: A statistical classification framework was developed to diagnose cytomegalovirus status using the catalog of TCR beta chain sequences. TCRdb holds this immuneACCESS table with in-frame rearrangements only. Some clones are missing; in checked studies, unresolved V genes explain under half, and the rest has no known cause. V, J and clone size derive from that table, while D and trimming were established from the DNA sequence. A total of about 90,000 clones appear in this sample, 84% of them only once. The top ten clonotypes cover around 10% of the sample.

Separate from the roughly 650-subject first cohort, the validation cohort of some 130 subjects was the group to which the donors belonged. Sequencing was performed on PBMCs. This clonotype originated in a woman aged 18-29 years in good health and CMV-seropositive. The chain is encoded by TRBV2 joined to TRBJ2-3, with TRBD2 matching 12 junction bases. The nucleotides read TGTGCCAGCAGTGAAGGGCTAGCGGGGGGGCCAGGCACAGATACGCAGTATTTT. Its translation reads: CASSEGLAGGPGTDTQYF. With the portions outside the CDR3 filled from the reference TRBV2 and TRBJ2-3 genes, the complete variable region becomes EPEVTQTPSHQVTQMGQEVILRCVPISNHLYFYWYRQILGQKVEFLVSFYNNEISEKSEIFDDQFSVERPDGSNFTLKIRSTKLEDSAMYFCASSEGLAGGPGTDTQYFGPGTRLTVL.